What follows are 3 T cell receptor beta chains derived from one specimen sequenced in a study of CD8 T cells in ankylosing spondylitis. TCRdb ran MiXCR on the 5' RACE reads and lists one entry per CDR3 protein. The data show about 280,000 distinct CDR3 sequences, about 20% seen once. Sequencing was done on a sample of blood, either unsorted or a sorted T cell fraction (not recorded which). All receptors come from a male donor with ankylosing spondylitis or in good health (not recorded which).

This rearrangement joins TRBV24-1 to TRBJ2-1, with 8 bases fitting TRBD1. Germline V gives CDR1 KGHDR, CDR2 SFDVKD. This CDR3 is built from 16 residues. After removal of 0 bases from V and 6 bases from J, the junction contained 6 bases not matched to a gene. For the CDR3, the DNA is TGTGCCACCAGTGATTTGCGGCAGGGGGCCGGCAATGAGCAGTTCTTC. Translated, it gives CATSDLRQGAGNEQFF.

This clonotype was observed a few times. CDR3 loop: CASSQDGSSADTQYF. CDR3 bases: TGTGCCAGCAGCCAAGATGGAAGTAGCGCAGATACGCAGTATTTT. This chain links TRBV3-1 with TRBJ2-3, with D possibly being TRBD2 (5 bases). This CDR3 is built from 15 residues. Trimming stripped 0 bases from V and 4 bases from J, with 11 bases between. The germline V gene encodes CDR1 LGHDT and CDR2 YNNKEL (reference sequence).

V and J are TRBV6-6 and TRBJ1-1; 8 nucleotides line up with TRBD1. Germline trimming cut 4 bases from V and 7 bases from J; bases unmatched to any gene: 5. The CDR3 has 13 residues. The germline CDR1 and CDR2 sequences are MNHNY and SVGAGI (reference sequence). In DNA, the CDR3 is TGTGCCAGCAGTTCGGACAGGGTGGGTGAAGCTTTCTTT. Its translation: CASSSDRVGEAFF.